This TCR beta chain was retrieved from a study of OX40 agonist ivuxolimab in advanced cancers. The overall study: Intravenous ivuxolimab was administered to patients every 2 weeks at 0.01 to 10 mg/kg. Patients in dose escalation had liver, melanoma, kidney or head and neck cancers. Partial response was recorded in three patients: one hepatocellular carcinoma and two cutaneous melanoma cases.

The CDR3 consists of 14 residues. After removal of 5 bases from V and 6 bases from J, the junction contained 4 bases not matched to a gene. CDR1 SGHAT and CDR2 FQNNGV come from the germline V gene. Clones were read by immunoSEQ multiplex PCR, and TCRdb kept only the in-frame ones, dropping some. The sample has tens of thousands of clones, 85% to 90% seen once. This clone is categorized as medium-sized. The chain uses TRBV11-2 and TRBJ2-7; TRBD2 matches at 13 bases. The source of this sequence is an adult with an advanced solid tumor such as melanoma, head and neck, liver or kidney cancer. Sample: CD4+ or CD8+ T cells sorted from blood, taken in a trial of the OX40 agonist ivuxolimab. DNA for the CDR3: TGTGCCAGCAGCCGACTAGCGGGAGGACGCGAGCAGTACTTC. Amino acids: CASSRLAGGREQYF.